These 28 T cell receptor beta chains were sequenced from one sample in a study of low-dose radiotherapy and immunotherapy resistance in tumors (dated by TCRdb to about 2022). Sequencing was performed on an Illumina HiSeq 2500. Superscript III and a set of TRAV- and TRBV-specific primers were used to synthesize first-strand cDNA, so that both TCRalpha and TCRbeta chains were covered. A roughly 19-cycle PCR with Phusion amplified the TCRs, pairing a constant-region primer with the adapter that was attached to the V primers. TCRdb redid the processing of the public reads, applying fastp at Q25 and MiXCR, and retained in-frame beta chains. Rows with one shared CDR3 protein collapse into an entry with the most common genes and DNA. This sample holds 75,000 to 95,000 distinct CDR3 sequences; about 20% were observed only once. About 13% of the sample belongs to the ten largest clones. The sample's time point label, in plain terms: after trial treatment. The label giving this sample's treatment or condition can be read as: LDRT plus nivolumab, ipilimumab, low-dose cyclophosphamide and aspirin (RACIN trial).

The specimen was PBMCs, collected after low-dose radiotherapy plus immunotherapy. These receptors originate from a female donor with ovarian cancer.

This clonotype has a count of ten or more. The V gene is TRBV18, the J gene TRBJ1-3, with D maybe TRBD1 (6 bases). Trimming removed 1 base from V and 0 bases from J, with 10 bases in between. The germline V gene encodes CDR1 KGHSH and CDR2 LQKENI. The CDR3 runs to 16 residues. CDR3 loop: CASSPRTAVSGNTIYF. DNA of the CDR3: TGTGCCAGCTCACCACGGACAGCTGTCTCTGGAAACACCATATATTTT. Based on the CDR3 plus reference TRBV18 and TRBJ1-3, the full variable domain is NAGVMQNPRHLVRRRGQEARLRCSPMKGHSHVYWYRQLPEEGLKFMVYLQKENIIDESGMPKERFSAEFPKEGPSILRIQQVVRGDSAAYFCASSPRTAVSGNTIYFGEGSWLTVV.

This chain links TRBV7-2 with TRBJ2-6; 9 nucleotides agree with TRBD1. Trimming took 5 bases from V and 1 from J; bases not matched to a gene: 6. This CDR3 has 17 amino acids. CDR1 SGHTA and CDR2 FQGNSA come from the germline V gene. The CDR3: CASSRQGGGSGANVLTF. In DNA, the CDR3 is TGTGCCAGCAGCCGACAGGGGGGGGGTTCTGGGGCCAACGTCCTGACTTTC.

This clonotype was counted ten times or more. The genes are TRBV24-1 and TRBJ2-5; D call uncertain. The CDR3 has 12 amino acids. V shed 5 bases and J shed 7 bases, with 10 bases lying between them. Germline CDR1 and CDR2: KGHDR and SFDVKD. This CDR3 is CATSAPPGTQYF. The CDR3 DNA reads as TGTGCCACCAGTGCCCCCCCAGGGACCCAGTACTTC.

Many counts were recorded for this clonotype. V usage is TRBV12-3 or TRBV12-4 and J usage is TRBJ2-7; 7 bases map to TRBD2. The junction had 5 bases not matched to a gene; V was cut back by 3 bases and J by 0 bases. The CDR3 is 15 amino acids. The CDR3 bases are TGTGCCAGCAGTTTTGGGCGGGGGACCTCCTACGAGCAGTACTTC. It translates to CASSFGRGTSYEQYF.

The sample holds one count of this clonotype. The V gene is TRBV10-3, the J gene TRBJ1-1; possibly TRBD1 for D (5 bases). In germline, CDR1 is ENHRY, CDR2 SYGVKD. The length of the CDR3 is 14 residues. V was pared by 3 bases and J by 4 bases, with 12 bases between. This CDR3 reads CAISDRQGPTEAFF. For the CDR3, the DNA is TGTGCCATCAGTGATAGGCAGGGTCCCACTGAAGCTTTCTTT.

This clonotype was detected ten times or more. The chain employs TRBV29-1 and TRBJ1-1, with D unresolved. The germline V gene encodes CDR1 SQVTM and CDR2 ANQGSEA. The CDR3 runs 12 residues. V was pared by 4 bases and J by 5 bases, with 11 bases between. In DNA form, the CDR3 reads TGCAGCGTTGTAGAACAGCGGACTGAAGCTTTCTTT. As protein: CSVVEQRTEAFF.

This clonotype was counted many times. The chain couples TRBV5-1 to TRBJ2-7, with 9 positions matching TRBD1. The germline V gene has CDR1 SGHRS and CDR2 YFSETQ. This CDR3 has 16 residues. J was trimmed by 1 base and V by 3 bases; bases with no gene match: 8. CDR3 in amino acids: CASSSSTGGGSYEQYF. The CDR3 DNA sequence: TGCGCCAGCAGCTCCTCTACAGGGGGCGGATCCTACGAGCAGTACTTC.

This clonotype was seen many times. The rearrangement joins TRBV11-2 to TRBJ1-4; D remains unclear. Germline-derived CDR1 and CDR2 are SGHAT and FQNNGV. CDR3 length equals 15 residues. V shed 5 bases and J shed 7 bases, with 17 bases lying between them. The CDR3 nucleotides are TGTGCCAGCAGCCTACCCTTGGGCGGAAGTGAAAAACTGTTTTTT. Translating it yields CASSLPLGGSEKLFF.

The V call is TRBV7-3, the J call TRBJ2-3; 14 bases align to TRBD2. CDR1 and CDR2 (germline): SGHTA, FQGTGA. The length of the CDR3 is 15 residues. J lost 7 bases, V lost 3 bases, and 3 bases had no gene match. The CDR3 loop reads CASSLGLAGAHTQYF. The CDR3 bases are TGTGCCAGCAGCTTGGGACTAGCGGGGGCCCATACGCAGTATTTT.

This clonotype has a count of ten or more. The chain combines TRBV6-2 or TRBV6-3 with TRBJ2-1; D gene unclear. Germline CDR1 MNHEY, CDR2 SVGEGT. V lost 2 bases to trimming and J lost 14 bases, with 16 bases between them. This CDR3 spans 13 amino acids. CDR3 sequence reads: CASSYVVGPEEFF. CDR3 bases: TGTGCCAGCAGTTACGTCGTCGGGCCCGAAGAGTTCTTC.

The sample holds many counts of this clonotype. The genes are TRBV5-1 and TRBJ1-1; 7 nucleotides line up with TRBD1. The CDR3 has 15 residues. Trimming cost V 2 bases and J 3 bases; bases outside gene matches: 7. CDR1 and CDR2 from the germline V gene are SGHRS and YFSETQ. CDR3 in amino acids: CASSLGGYEDTEAFF. For the CDR3, the DNA is TGCGCCAGCAGCTTAGGGGGCTATGAGGACACTGAAGCTTTCTTT.

The sample holds many counts of this clonotype. The chain employs TRBV6-5 and TRBJ2-3, with TRBD2 matching 10 bases. The CDR3 runs to 16 residues. Per the germline V gene, CDR1 is MNHEY and CDR2 is SVGAGI. The junction had 7 bases not matched to a gene; V was cut back by 5 bases and J by 2 bases. CDR3 sequence reads: CASSPTAGGPTDTQYF. CDR3 nucleotide sequence: TGTGCCAGCAGTCCTACAGCGGGAGGGCCCACAGATACGCAGTATTTT.

This clonotype was seen a handful of times. A much larger clone differs by one base, so this may be a read error. The chain employs TRBV20-1 and TRBJ1-5; the D gene is possibly TRBD1 (5 bases). The length of the CDR3 is 14 residues. Germline V gene data show CDR1 as DFQATT and CDR2 as SNEGSKA (reference sequence). The V end was cut by 0 bases, the J end by 7 bases, with 13 bases between. The CDR3 region has the DNA TGCAGTGCTAGAGATTTTGGGGGTCGGCAGCCCCAGCATTTT. Translating it yields CSARDFGGRQPQHF.

The chain links TRBV7-8 to TRBJ2-7, with 11 nucleotides matching TRBD2. J lost 2 bases, V lost 4 bases, and 7 bases had no gene match. There are 16 residues in the CDR3. Germline CDR1 reads SGHVS; CDR2 reads FQNEAQ. CDR3 DNA sequence: TGTGCCAGCAGCTCCTCCTTAGCGGGAGGGCCCTACGAGCAGTACTTC. It encodes CASSSSLAGGPYEQYF.

In this sample, this clonotype turned up many times. The chain carries TRBV4-1 and TRBJ1-3; a weak D match, TRBD1 (5 bases). Germline assignment: CDR1 MGHRA and CDR2 YSYEKL. The V gene lost 4 bases and the J gene lost 3 bases, with 16 bases spanning the gap. The length of the CDR3 is 16 residues. The CDR3 coding sequence is TGCGCCAGCAGCCGTACCCCCGGCAGGGATGGAAACACCATATATTTT. This translates into CASSRTPGRDGNTIYF.

DNA of the CDR3: TGTGCCATCGGACAGGGGCAGGACGGCTACACCTTC. Protein sequence: CAIGQGQDGYTF. J is TRBJ1-2 and V is TRBV10-3, with TRBD1 identical over 9 bases. V gave up 8 bases and J gave up 8 bases; unmatched junction bases: 6. This CDR3 has 12 residues. Germline V gene sequence: CDR1 ENHRY, CDR2 SYGVKD.

The V call is TRBV5-6, the J call TRBJ2-7; D possibly corresponds to TRBD1 (5 bases). Germline V lookup: CDR1 SGHDT, CDR2 YYEEEE. CDR3 length equals 12 residues. V lost 1 base and J 11 bases, leaving 13 bases between the germline ends. CDR3 in amino acids: CASSLWGRTEYF. The CDR3 nucleotides read TGTGCCAGCAGCTTGTGGGGCCGAACCGAGTACTTC.

This clonotype came up many times. The chain joins TRBV25-1 to TRBJ2-2, with 7 bases aligning to TRBD1. This CDR3 region has 15 residues. Per germline, CDR1 MGHDK and CDR2 SYGVNS. V trimming: 3 bases; J trimming: 2 bases; junction bases outside the gene matches: 3. The CDR3 region is CASSETGLNTGELFF. CDR3 DNA sequence: TGTGCCAGCAGTGAGACAGGGCTCAACACCGGGGAGCTGTTTTTT.

In this sample, this clonotype turned up many times. The rearrangement uses TRBV12-5 and TRBJ1-1; TRBD1 aligns across 8 bases. Germline lookup yields CDR1 LGHNT and CDR2 FRNRAP. This CDR3 spans 15 amino acids. The J segment lost 3 bases and the V segment lost 1 base, leaving 4 bases of the junction unmatched. The CDR3 loop is CASGLAGGHHTEAFF. CDR3 in DNA: TGTGCTAGTGGTTTGGCAGGGGGCCACCACACTGAAGCTTTCTTT. Together with reference TRBV12-5 and TRBJ1-1, the CDR3 gives the full variable domain: DARVTQTPRHKVTEMGQEVTMRCQPILGHNTVFWYRQTMMQGLELLAYFRNRAPLDDSGMPKDRFSAEMPDATLATLKIQPSEPRDSAVYFCASGLAGGHHTEAFFGQGTRLTVV.

This clonotype occurred many times. The rearrangement uses TRBV6-2 or TRBV6-3 and TRBJ2-2; TRBD2 matches 12 bases. The CDR3 consists of 18 residues. V shed 0 bases and J 4 bases; nucleotides not matched to a gene: 6. Looked up from germline, CDR1 is MNHEY and CDR2 is SVGEGT. The CDR3: CASSYSNLAGGPTGELFF. DNA for the CDR3: TGTGCCAGCAGTTACTCGAATCTAGCGGGAGGGCCCACCGGGGAGCTGTTTTTT.

This clonotype was seen repeatedly, ten times or more. J is TRBJ2-5 and V is TRBV6-2 or TRBV6-3; a weak D match, TRBD2 (6 bases). CDR1 and CDR2 from the germline V gene are MNHEY and SVGEGT. V lost 5 bases, J lost 7 bases, and 23 bases lay in between. The CDR3 has 16 amino acids. The CDR3 coding sequence is TGTGCCAGCAGTCGCCCAGGTAGCGGAACAAAAGGGACCCAGTACTTC. It specifies CASSRPGSGTKGTQYF.

This clonotype was recorded many times. The chain links TRBV12-5 to TRBJ2-5; TRBD1 or TRBD2 may be the D gene (5 bases each). The germline V gene has CDR1 LGHNT and CDR2 FRNRAP. V was pared by 7 bases and J by 3 bases, with 12 bases between. The CDR3 length is 13 residues. The CDR3 spells CASARGPEETQYF. The CDR3, as DNA: TGTGCTAGTGCAAGGGGACCGGAAGAGACCCAGTACTTC.

As concerns this clonotype: A far larger clone is a single base away, which makes a read error likely. This CDR3 is CATGAAKNIQYF. The CDR3 region has the DNA TGTGCCACGGGGGCGGCCAAAAACATTCAGTACTTC. The chain couples TRBV2 to TRBJ2-4; D tentatively reads TRBD1 or TRBD2 (6 bases each). Germline loops: CDR1 SNHLY, CDR2 FYNNEI. With 10 bases removed from V and 1 base from J, the gap between germline ends came to 8 bases. The CDR3 sequence is 12 residues long. Using reference TRBV2 and TRBJ2-4 for the parts outside the CDR3, the full variable domain is EPEVTQTPSHQVTQMGQEVILRCVPISNHLYFYWYRQILGQKVEFLVSFYNNEISEKSEIFDDQFSVERPDGSNFTLKIRSTKLEDSAMYFCATGAAKNIQYFGAGTRLSVL.

This clonotype showed up many times. V and J are TRBV7-3 and TRBJ2-7; TRBD2 matches at 7 bases. Germline V lookup: CDR1 SGHTA, CDR2 FQGTGA. This CDR3 is built from 15 residues. Germline trimming cut 5 bases from V and 3 bases from J; bases unmatched to any gene: 10. This CDR3 reads CASSLAAGDNYEQYF. DNA for the CDR3: TGTGCCAGCAGCCTGGCGGCGGGGGATAACTACGAGCAGTACTTC.

This clonotype was seen ten or more times. The rearrangement uses TRBV11-2 and TRBJ1-1; 8 nucleotides agree with TRBD1. The CDR3 is 12 residues long. Trimming removed 5 bases from V and 11 bases from J; junction bases left unmatched: 7. Per the germline V gene, CDR1 is SGHAT and CDR2 is FQNNGV. The CDR3 loop is CASSPLRGPAFF. DNA of the CDR3: TGTGCCAGCAGCCCACTCAGGGGGCCTGCTTTCTTT.

Many counts were recorded for this clonotype. The chain employs TRBV20-1 and TRBJ1-1, with D maybe TRBD1 (6 bases). This CDR3 contains 16 residues. V was clipped by 3 bases and J by 2 bases, with 19 bases between them. CDR1 and CDR2 from the germline V gene are DFQATT and SNEGSKA (reference sequence). In DNA, the CDR3 is TGCAGTGCTAGCCCAGACAGGTTAGGGCTTAACACTGAAGCTTTCTTT. Protein: CSASPDRLGLNTEAFF.

Comments on this clonotype: This likely stems from a read error, as it lies one base from a far larger clone. The chain couples TRBV5-5 to TRBJ2-1; D remains unclear. The CDR3 length is 14 residues. Trimming removed 0 bases from V and 10 bases from J, with 14 bases in between. The germline V gene encodes CDR1 SGHKS and CDR2 YYEKEE (reference sequence). The CDR3 sequence is CASSLAPGSYEQFF. Written as DNA, the CDR3 is TGTGCCAGCAGCTTGGCCCCGGGTTCCTACGAGCAGTTCTTC.

Ten or more counts support this clonotype. The chain joins TRBV28 to TRBJ1-2; maybe TRBD1 (5 bases). CDR1 MDHEN and CDR2 SYDVKM come from the germline V gene. The V gene lost 7 bases and the J gene lost 1 base, with 13 bases spanning the gap. The CDR3 loop spans 14 amino acids. For the CDR3, the DNA is TGTGCCAGCACCCCCGGGGGTATTAACTATGGCTACACCTTC. This encodes CASTPGGINYGYTF.